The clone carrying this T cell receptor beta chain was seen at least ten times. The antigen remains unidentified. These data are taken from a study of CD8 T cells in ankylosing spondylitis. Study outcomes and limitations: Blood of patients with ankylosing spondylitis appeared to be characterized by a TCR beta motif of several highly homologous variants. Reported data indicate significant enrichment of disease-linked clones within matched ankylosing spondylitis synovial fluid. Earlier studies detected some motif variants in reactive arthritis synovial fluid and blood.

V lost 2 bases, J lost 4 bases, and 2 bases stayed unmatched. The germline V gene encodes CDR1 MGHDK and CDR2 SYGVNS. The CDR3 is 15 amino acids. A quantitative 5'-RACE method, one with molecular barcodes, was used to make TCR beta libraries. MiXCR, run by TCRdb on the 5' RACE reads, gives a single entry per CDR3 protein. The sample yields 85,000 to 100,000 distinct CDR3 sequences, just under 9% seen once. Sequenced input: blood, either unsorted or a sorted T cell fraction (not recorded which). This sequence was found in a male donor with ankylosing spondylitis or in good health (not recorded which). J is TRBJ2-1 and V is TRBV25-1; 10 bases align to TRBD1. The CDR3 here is CASSEGTGVYNEQFF. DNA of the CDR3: TGTGCCAGCAGTGAAGGGACAGGGGTATACAATGAGCAGTTCTTC. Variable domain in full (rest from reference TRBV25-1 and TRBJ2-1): EADIYQTPRYLVIGTGKKITLECSQTMGHDKMYWYQQDPGMELHLIHYSYGVNSTEKGDLSSESTVSRIRTEHFPLTLESARPSHTSQYLCASSEGTGVYNEQFFGPGTRLTVL.